These 2 T cell receptor beta chains share one sample of origin, sequenced in a study of blood T cell repertoires in COVID-19. Measured with immunoSEQ multiplex PCR; TCRdb has only the in-frame clones, and not every one. The profile shows 25,000 to 35,000 clones, nearly 90% of them singletons. Sequenced input: peripheral blood. These receptor sequences come from a human donor with acute or convalescent COVID-19. The donor label of this sample is uncertain.

This clone was found a few times. The gene calls are TRBV20-1 and TRBJ1-1; D call uncertain. Germline CDR1 and CDR2: DFQATT and SNEGSKA (reference sequence). Deletions cut 3 bases from V and 7 bases from J, with 18 bases between. The CDR3 is 14 residues long. The CDR3 reads CSASRELSRIEAFF. The CDR3 region has the DNA TGCAGTGCTAGTCGTGAGCTCTCGAGGATTGAAGCTTTCTTT.

CDR3: CASRPKRGHTGELFF. The CDR3 DNA is TGTGCAAGTCGCCCAAAGCGGGGGCACACCGGGGAGCTGTTTTTT. The chain employs TRBV12-2 and TRBJ2-2; the table's D call, TRBD2, was not checked against the DNA. TRBV12-2 is a pseudogene. The CDR3 consists of 15 residues.